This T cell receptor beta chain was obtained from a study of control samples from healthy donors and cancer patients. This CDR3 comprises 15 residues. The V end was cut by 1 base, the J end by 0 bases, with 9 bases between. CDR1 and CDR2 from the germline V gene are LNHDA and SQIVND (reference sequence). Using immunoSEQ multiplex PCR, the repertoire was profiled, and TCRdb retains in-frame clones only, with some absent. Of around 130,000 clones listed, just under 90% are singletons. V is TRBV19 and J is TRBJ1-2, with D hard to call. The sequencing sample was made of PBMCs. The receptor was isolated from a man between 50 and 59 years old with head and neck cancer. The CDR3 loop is CASSIADRPNYGYTF. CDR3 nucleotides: TGTGCCAGTAGTATAGCGGATAGGCCTAACTATGGCTACACCTTC. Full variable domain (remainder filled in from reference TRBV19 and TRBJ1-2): DGGITQSPKYLFRKEGQNVTLSCEQNLNHDAMYWYRQDPGQGLRLIYYSQIVNDFQKGDIAEGYSVSREKKESFPLTVTSAQKNPTAFYLCASSIADRPNYGYTFGSGTRLTVV.